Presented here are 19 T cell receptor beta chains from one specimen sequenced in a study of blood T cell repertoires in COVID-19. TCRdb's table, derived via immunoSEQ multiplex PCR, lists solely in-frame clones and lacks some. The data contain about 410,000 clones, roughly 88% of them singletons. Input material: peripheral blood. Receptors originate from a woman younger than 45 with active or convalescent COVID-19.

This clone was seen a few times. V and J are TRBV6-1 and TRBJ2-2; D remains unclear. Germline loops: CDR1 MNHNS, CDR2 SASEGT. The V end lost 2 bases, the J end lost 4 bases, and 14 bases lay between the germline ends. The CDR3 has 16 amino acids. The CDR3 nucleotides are TGTGCCAGCAGTGAACTCGGTGTATTCGGCACCGGGGAGCTGTTTTTT. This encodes CASSELGVFGTGELFF.

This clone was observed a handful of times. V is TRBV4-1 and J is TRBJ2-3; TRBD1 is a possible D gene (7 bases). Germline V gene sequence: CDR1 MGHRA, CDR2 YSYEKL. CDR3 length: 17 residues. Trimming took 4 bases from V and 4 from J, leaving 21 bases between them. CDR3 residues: CASSPTRTRGEADTQYF. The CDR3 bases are TGCGCCAGCAGCCCCACCCGGACCAGGGGGGAGGCAGATACGCAGTATTTT.

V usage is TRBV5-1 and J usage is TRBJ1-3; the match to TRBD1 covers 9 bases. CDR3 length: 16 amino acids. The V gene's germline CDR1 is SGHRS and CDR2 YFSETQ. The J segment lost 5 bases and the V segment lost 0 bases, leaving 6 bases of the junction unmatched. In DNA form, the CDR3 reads TGCGCCAGCAGCTTGGACCCGGGACAGGGAAGAAACACCATATATTTT. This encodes CASSLDPGQGRNTIYF.

The CDR3 region is CASSPTGWNTEAFF. The CDR3 DNA is TGCGCCAGCAGTCCGACAGGGTGGAACACTGAAGCTTTCTTT. The gene calls are TRBV10-1 and TRBJ1-1, with 7 bases aligning to TRBD1. The V segment lost 5 bases and the J segment 1 base; nucleotides outside the gene matches: 4. Germline V gene sequence: CDR1 WNHNN, CDR2 SYGVQD (reference sequence). The CDR3 runs to 14 residues.

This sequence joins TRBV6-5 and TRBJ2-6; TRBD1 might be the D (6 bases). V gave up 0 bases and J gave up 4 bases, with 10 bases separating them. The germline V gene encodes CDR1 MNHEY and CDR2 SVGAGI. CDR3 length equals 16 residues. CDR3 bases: TGTGCCAGCAGTTACTCGGGACACAGGGGGGCCAACGTCCTGACTTTC. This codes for CASSYSGHRGANVLTF.

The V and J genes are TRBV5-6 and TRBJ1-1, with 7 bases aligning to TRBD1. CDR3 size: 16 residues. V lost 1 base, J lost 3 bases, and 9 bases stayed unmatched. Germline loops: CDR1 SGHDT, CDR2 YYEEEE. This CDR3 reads CASSLRRGGLDTEAFF. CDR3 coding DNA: TGTGCCAGCAGCTTGAGGCGAGGGGGCTTAGACACTGAAGCTTTCTTT. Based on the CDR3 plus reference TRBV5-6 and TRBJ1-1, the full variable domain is DAGVTQSPTHLIKTRGQQVTLRCSPKSGHDTVSWYQQALGQGPQFIFQYYEEEERQRGNFPDRFSGHQFPNYSSELNVNALLLGDSALYLCASSLRRGGLDTEAFFGQGTRLTVV.

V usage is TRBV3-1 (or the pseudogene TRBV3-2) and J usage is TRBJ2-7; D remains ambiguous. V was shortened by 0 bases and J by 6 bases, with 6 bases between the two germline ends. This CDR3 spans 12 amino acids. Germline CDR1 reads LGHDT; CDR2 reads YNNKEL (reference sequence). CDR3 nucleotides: TGTGCCAGCAGCCAAGACTATTTCGAGCAGTACTTC. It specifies CASSQDYFEQYF.

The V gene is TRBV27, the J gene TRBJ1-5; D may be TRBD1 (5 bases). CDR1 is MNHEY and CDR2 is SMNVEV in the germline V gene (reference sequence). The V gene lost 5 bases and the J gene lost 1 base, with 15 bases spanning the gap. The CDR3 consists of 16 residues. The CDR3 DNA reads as TGTGCCAGCAGTCACTGGGGGGGTGGGAGCAATCAGCCCCAGCATTTT. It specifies CASSHWGGGSNQPQHF.

In DNA, the CDR3 is TGTGCCACCTTACCCTTGGGGCAGACCGGGGAGCTGTTTTTT. Translated, it gives CATLPLGQTGELFF. The chain couples TRBV6-6 to TRBJ2-2, with a weak D call TRBD1 (5 bases). This CDR3 has 14 residues. The germline gives CDR1 MNHNY, CDR2 SVGAGI (reference sequence). V was trimmed by 10 bases and J by 5 bases, leaving 17 bases between them.

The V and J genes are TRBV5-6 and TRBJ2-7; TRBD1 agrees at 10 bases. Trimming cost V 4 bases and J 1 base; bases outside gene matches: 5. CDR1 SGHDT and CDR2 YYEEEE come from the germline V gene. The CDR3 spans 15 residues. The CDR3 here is CASSDRGRESYEQYF. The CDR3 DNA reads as TGTGCCAGCAGCGACAGGGGGCGAGAATCCTACGAGCAGTACTTC.

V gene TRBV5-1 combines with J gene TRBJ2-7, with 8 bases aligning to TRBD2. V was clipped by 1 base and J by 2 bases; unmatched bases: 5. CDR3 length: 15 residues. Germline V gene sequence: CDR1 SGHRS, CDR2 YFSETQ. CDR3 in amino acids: CASSLREGAAYEQYF. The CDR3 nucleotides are TGCGCCAGCAGCTTGCGGGAGGGCGCGGCCTACGAGCAGTACTTC.

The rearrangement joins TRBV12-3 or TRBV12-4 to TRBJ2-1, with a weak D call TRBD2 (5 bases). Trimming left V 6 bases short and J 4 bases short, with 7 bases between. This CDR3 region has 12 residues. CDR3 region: CASSGVYNEQFF. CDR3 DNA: TGTGCCAGCAGCGGGGTTTACAATGAGCAGTTCTTC.

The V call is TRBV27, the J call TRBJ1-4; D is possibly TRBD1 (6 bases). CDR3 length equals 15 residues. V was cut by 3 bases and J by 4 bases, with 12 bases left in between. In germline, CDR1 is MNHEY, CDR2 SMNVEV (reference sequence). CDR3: CASSLSRGRNEKLFF. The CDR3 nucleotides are TGTGCCAGCAGTTTGAGCAGGGGCCGTAATGAAAAACTGTTTTTT.

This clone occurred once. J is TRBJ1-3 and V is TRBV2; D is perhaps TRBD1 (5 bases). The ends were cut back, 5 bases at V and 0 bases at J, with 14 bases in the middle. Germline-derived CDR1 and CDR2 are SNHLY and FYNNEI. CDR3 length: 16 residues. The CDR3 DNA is TGTGCCAGCAGTCCCCAGGGCTTTTACTCTGGAAACACCATATATTTT. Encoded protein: CASSPQGFYSGNTIYF.

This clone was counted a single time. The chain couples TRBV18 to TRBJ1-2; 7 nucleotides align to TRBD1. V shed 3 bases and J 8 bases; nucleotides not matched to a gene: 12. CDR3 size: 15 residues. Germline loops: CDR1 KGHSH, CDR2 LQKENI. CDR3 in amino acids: CASSPAFEGAKGYTF. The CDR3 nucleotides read TGTGCCAGCTCACCGGCGTTCGAGGGGGCGAAGGGCTACACCTTC.

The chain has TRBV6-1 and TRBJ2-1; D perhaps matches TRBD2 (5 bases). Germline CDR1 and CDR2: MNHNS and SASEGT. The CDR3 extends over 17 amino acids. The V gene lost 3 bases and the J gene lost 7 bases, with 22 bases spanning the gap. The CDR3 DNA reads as TGTGCCAGCAGTGATCGGGGTAAGGTATCCGCAGGAAATGAGCAGTTCTTC. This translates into CASSDRGKVSAGNEQFF.

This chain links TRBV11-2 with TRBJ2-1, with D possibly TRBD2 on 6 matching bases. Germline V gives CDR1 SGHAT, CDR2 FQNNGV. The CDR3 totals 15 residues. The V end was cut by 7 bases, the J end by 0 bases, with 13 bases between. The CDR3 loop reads CASNLASSSYNEQFF. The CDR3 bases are TGTGCCAGCAACCTAGCGTCAAGCTCCTACAATGAGCAGTTCTTC. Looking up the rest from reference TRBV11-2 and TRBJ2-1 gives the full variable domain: EAGVAQSPRYKIIEKRQSVAFWCNPISGHATLYWYQQILGQGPKLLIQFQNNGVVDDSQLPKDRFSAERLKGVDSTLKIQPAKLEDSAVYLCASNLASSSYNEQFFGPGTRLTVL.

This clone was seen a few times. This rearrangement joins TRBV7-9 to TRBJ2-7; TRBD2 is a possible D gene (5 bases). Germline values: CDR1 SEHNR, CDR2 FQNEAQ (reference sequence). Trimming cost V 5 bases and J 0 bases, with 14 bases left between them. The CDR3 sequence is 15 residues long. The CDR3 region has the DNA TGTGCCAGCAGCCTACTACGGGGAAGCTCCTACGAGCAGTACTTC. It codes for CASSLLRGSSYEQYF.

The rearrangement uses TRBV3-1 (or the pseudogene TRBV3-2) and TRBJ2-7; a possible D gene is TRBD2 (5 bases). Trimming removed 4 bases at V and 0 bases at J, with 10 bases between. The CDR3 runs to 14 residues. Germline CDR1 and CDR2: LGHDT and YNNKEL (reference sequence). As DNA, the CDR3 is TGTGCCAGCAGCCCCGGTGGGAGCTCCTACGAGCAGTACTTC. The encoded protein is CASSPGGSSYEQYF.